This T cell receptor (beta chain) originates from a study of OX40 agonist ivuxolimab in advanced cancers. Notes on the research overall: The costimulatory receptor OX40 (CD134) was targeted by ivuxolimab, a fully human IgG2 agonistic monoclonal antibody. Intravenous ivuxolimab was administered to patients every 2 weeks at six dose levels: 0.01, 0.1, 0.3, 1.5, 3 and 10 mg/kg. Prior anti-PD-1, anti-PD-L1 or anti-CTLA-4 therapy was permitted, and 40% of dose-escalation patients had received checkpoint inhibitors. The point of sequencing TCRbeta in the periphery was to test whether ivuxolimab changed TCR sequence diversity and drove clonal T-cell expansion. The monotherapy dose-escalation portion (N ≈ 50 patients) of the phase I ivuxolimab trial is reported in the paper. Three dose-escalation patients achieved partial responses, one with hepatocellular carcinoma and two with cutaneous melanoma. The dose-escalation cohort was around 84% male with a mean age of about 60 years, ranging from 23 to 79. Among the approximately 50 dose-escalation patients, around 20 had hepatocellular carcinoma, 15 melanoma, 9 renal cell carcinoma and 9 head and neck cancer. The investigation overall reported the following: After ivuxolimab, expanded clones were on average more numerous among CD8+ T cells than among CD4+ T cells. Low levels of normalized T-cell clonal expansion were also seen in some nonresponding patients. In the 0.1-3.0 mg/kg groups, partial responders were among the patients with the lowest normalized peripheral clonal expansion, particularly in CD8+ T cells. At doses from 0.1 to 3.0 mg/kg, clonal expansion was seen in both CD4+ and CD8+ blood T cells between baseline and week 6. The antigen specificity of the clonally expanded peripheral T cells was not determined.

The V and J ends are trimmed by 4 bases and 4 bases, leaving 17 bases between them. For CDR1 and CDR2, the germline V gene lists SNHLY and FYNNEI. The CDR3 numbers 16 residues from cysteine through phenylalanine. Only the CDR3 part of the read is kept: 48 bases, read in frame from the first base. This clone has more than one count but fewer than ten. Its cognate antigen has yet to be identified. The input lacks base qualities; no much larger clone sits a single base away. Genomic DNA was isolated from the sorted cells so that the TCRbeta CDR3 region could be sequenced. The immunoSEQ Assay was used to sequence the TCRbeta CDR3 regions. The immuneACCESS repertoire file appears here via TCRdb, limited to in-frame rearrangements. These files lack a portion of the clones; in checked studies, under half of the deficit traces to unresolved V genes, and the cause of the others is not known. The sample includes tens of thousands of clones, with 70% to 90% observed a single time. The top ten constitute more than 8% of the sample.

Patients with autoimmune disease history or receiving systemic immunosuppression were excluded from the trial. Peripheral blood for TCR sequencing was collected from all dose cohorts at baseline, on cycle 4 day 1, and on cycle 7 day 1. Samples were obtained from an open-label, multicenter, first-in-human phase I dose-escalation trial of ivuxolimab. Adults with locally advanced or metastatic head and neck squamous cell, hepatocellular, melanoma or renal cell carcinoma were enrolled in the trial. Before TCR sequencing, CD4+ T cells and CD8+ T cells from peripheral blood were sorted into separate populations.

The sequence joins TRBV2 to TRBJ2-1; the D gene cannot be resolved beyond TRBD1 or TRBD2, each matching 6 bases. The specimen was CD4+ or CD8+ T cells sorted from blood, collected in a trial of the OX40 agonist ivuxolimab. The TCR comes from an adult with an advanced solid tumor such as melanoma, head and neck, liver or kidney cancer. The sequenced DNA is TGTGCCAGCAGTGTTGATCTAGGGGGGATTTACAATGAGCAGTTCTTC. It codes for CASSVDLGGIYNEQFF.